This T cell receptor (beta chain) derives from a study of cytomegalovirus exposure and HLA in healthy donors. Study conclusions and caveats: Reports showed the classifier diagnosing cytomegalovirus status with high specificity and sensitivity.

Method: immunoSEQ multiplex PCR; TCRdb's copy keeps in-frame clones and lacks some. The sample lists a few hundred thousand clones, approximately 90% seen once, with under 0.9% in the top ten. This CDR3 spans 15 amino acids. V lost 0 bases and J 6 bases, leaving 14 bases between the germline ends. Germline V gives CDR1 LGHNA, CDR2 YNFKEQ. As for this clone: Its antigen is undetermined.

The chain employs TRBV4-2 and TRBJ1-2; D might be TRBD1 (6 bases). The sequenced sample was PBMCs. This receptor was obtained from a woman younger than 35 in good health and CMV-seronegative. The CDR3, as DNA: TGTGCCAGCAGCCAAGATTGGGAGGGGGTCGATGGCTACACCTTC. Translation: CASSQDWEGVDGYTF.